This T cell receptor (beta chain) emerged from a study of cytomegalovirus exposure and HLA in healthy donors. General study findings and limits: 164 TCR beta chains were listed as cytomegalovirus-associated. The classifier reportedly diagnosed cytomegalovirus status with high sensitivity and specificity. The study found most TCR sequences rare, yet found some public TCRs in many donors.

Sequencing was performed with immunoSEQ multiplex PCR; in TCRdb, only in-frame clones are kept and a portion is missing. This sample has more than 90,000 clones, with about 88% found just once. Remarks on this clone: The antigen is unknown.

Germline V lookup: CDR1 MNHEY, CDR2 SMNVEV (reference sequence). The CDR3 has 16 residues. V was pared by 2 bases and J by 0 bases, with 14 bases between. This sequence joins TRBV27 and TRBJ2-7, with a tentative D call TRBD1 (6 bases). The receptor was isolated from a man aged 18 to 35 in good health and CMV-seropositive. Sequencing was done on a sample of PBMCs. CDR3 amino acids: CASSLAPGHYSYEQYF. The CDR3 DNA reads TGTGCCAGCAGTTTAGCACCGGGACACTACTCCTACGAGCAGTACTTC.